The T cell receptor beta chain under discussion was sequenced for a study of identical twins. Overall study findings and caveats: Modeled out-of-frame TCR alpha sharing in monozygotic twins fell below observed levels. One should note that invariant MAIT and iNKT cells could partly confound zero-insertion analyses.

Germline V CDR1 and CDR2: LGHNT, FRNRAP. This CDR3 contains 15 residues. Trimming pared 0 bases from V and 7 bases from J, leaving 12 bases between. A universal primer site arose from template switching, and cDNA bore unique molecular identifiers. Using its own MiXCR run on the 5' RACE reads, TCRdb lists one record per CDR3 protein. The top ten clones hold around 7.2% of a sample with about 300,000 distinct CDR3 sequences, approximately 13% of them seen once. This clonotype was seen more than once but under ten times. The antigen is not known. The same sample was also used in a study of yellow fever vaccine responses in identical twins.

The receptor comes from a woman under 30 in good health. V usage is TRBV12-5 and J usage is TRBJ2-2; D might be TRBD2 (5 bases). Source material: CD8+ T cells sorted from blood. The CDR3 is CASGLVPERIGELFF. DNA for the CDR3: TGTGCTAGTGGTTTGGTACCAGAGCGGATCGGGGAGCTGTTTTTT.